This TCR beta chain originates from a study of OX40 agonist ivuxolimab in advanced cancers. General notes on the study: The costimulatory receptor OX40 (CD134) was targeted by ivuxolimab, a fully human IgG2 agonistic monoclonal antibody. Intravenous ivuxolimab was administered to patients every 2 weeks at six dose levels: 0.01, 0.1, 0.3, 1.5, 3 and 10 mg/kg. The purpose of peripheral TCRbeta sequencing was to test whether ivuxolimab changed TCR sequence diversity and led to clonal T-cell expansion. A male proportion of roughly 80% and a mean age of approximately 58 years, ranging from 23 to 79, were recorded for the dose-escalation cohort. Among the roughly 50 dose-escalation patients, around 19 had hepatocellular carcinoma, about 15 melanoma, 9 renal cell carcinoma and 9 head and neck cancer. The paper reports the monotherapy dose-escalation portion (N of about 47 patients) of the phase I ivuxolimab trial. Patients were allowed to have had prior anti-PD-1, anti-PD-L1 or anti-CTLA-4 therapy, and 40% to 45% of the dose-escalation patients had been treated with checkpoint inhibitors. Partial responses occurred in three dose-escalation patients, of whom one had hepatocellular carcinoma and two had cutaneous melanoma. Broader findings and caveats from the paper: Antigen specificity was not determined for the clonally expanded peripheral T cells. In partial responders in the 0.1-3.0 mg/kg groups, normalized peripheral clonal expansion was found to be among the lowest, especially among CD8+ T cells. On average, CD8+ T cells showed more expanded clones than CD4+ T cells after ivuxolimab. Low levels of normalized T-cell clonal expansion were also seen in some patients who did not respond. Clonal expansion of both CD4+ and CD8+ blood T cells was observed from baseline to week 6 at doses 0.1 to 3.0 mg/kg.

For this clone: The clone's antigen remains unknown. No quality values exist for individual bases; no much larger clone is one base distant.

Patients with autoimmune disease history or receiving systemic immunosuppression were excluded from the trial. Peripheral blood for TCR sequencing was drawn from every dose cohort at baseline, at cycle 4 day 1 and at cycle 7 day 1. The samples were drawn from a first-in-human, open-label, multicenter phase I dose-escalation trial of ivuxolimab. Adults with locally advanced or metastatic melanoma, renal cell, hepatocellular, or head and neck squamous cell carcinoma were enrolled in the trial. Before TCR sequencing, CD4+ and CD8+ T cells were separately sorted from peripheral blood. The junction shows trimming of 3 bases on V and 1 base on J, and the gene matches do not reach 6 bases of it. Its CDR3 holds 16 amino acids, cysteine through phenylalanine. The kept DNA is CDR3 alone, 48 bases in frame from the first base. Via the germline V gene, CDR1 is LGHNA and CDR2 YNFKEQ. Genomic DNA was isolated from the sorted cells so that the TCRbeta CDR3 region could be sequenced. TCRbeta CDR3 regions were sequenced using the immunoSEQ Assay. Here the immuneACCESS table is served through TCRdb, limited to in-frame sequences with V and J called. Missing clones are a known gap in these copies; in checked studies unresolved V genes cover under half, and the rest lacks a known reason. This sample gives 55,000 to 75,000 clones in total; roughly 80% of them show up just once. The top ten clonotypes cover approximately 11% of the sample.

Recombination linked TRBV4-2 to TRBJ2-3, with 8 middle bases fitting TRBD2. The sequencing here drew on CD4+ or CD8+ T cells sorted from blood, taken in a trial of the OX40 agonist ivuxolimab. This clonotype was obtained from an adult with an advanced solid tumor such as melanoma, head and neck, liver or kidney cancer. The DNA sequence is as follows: TGTGCCAGCAGCCAGGTTCTAGCGGGCGGCACAGATACGCAGTATTTT. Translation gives CASSQVLAGGTDTQYF.